The clone carrying this T cell receptor (beta chain) was picked up a small number of times. What it recognizes is unknown. Per the germline V gene, CDR1 is SEHNR and CDR2 is FQNEAQ (reference sequence). Trimming stripped 5 bases from V and 3 bases from J, with 19 bases between. The CDR3 length is 17 residues. In the PCR, 60 Vbeta and 13 Jbeta primers were used. Sequencing used immunoSEQ multiplex PCR; TCRdb keeps in-frame clones, though not all of them. The sample lists around 100,000 clones, around three quarters occurring once. This sample was taken from a study of cytomegalovirus exposure and HLA in healthy donors. The study, taken as a whole, reports: Sequencing depth across donors, presence/absence analyses assumed, was roughly uniform. A reported reduction in N-insertions relative to the roughly 700-donor mean was seen in an Asian-associated ancestry cluster in a later analysis.

The gene calls are TRBV7-9 and TRBJ1-4, with a weak D call TRBD1 (5 bases). The source of this sequence is a female donor in good health and CMV-seropositive. The sample consisted of PBMCs. Written as DNA, the CDR3 is TGTGCCAGCAGCCCAGGGCGGTCCGGCCAGGCTAATGAAAAACTGTTTTTT. This gives the protein CASSPGRSGQANEKLFF. The full variable domain, in which reference TRBV7-9 and TRBJ1-4 provide the parts outside the CDR3, is DTGVSQNPRHKITKRGQNVTFRCDPISEHNRLYWYRQTLGQGPEFLTYFQNEAQLEKSRLLSDRFSAERPKGSFSTLEIQRTEQGDSAMYLCASSPGRSGQANEKLFFGSGTQLSVL.